This entry describes one TCR beta chain. Losses at the gene ends were 3 bases for V and 8 bases for J; bases not matched to a gene: 3. CDR3 size: 13 residues. From germline, CDR1 is KGHSH and CDR2 LQKENI. This sample is part of a study of blood T cell repertoires in COVID-19. Study overall: Specimens from acute and convalescent COVID-19 originated in the United States, Italy and Spain. From T cells, B-cell-depleted T cells, or PBMCs came the material, which was cDNA or gDNA.

Methods used by the authors: Amplification from reference gene primers served as the basis for estimated nucleated cell counts. Only in-frame clones appear in the TCRdb table, and some are missing; sequencing was by immunoSEQ multiplex PCR. V and J calls and clone size come straight from that table; D and trimming were deduced from the DNA. The table has roughly 250,000 clones, about 88% seen once. Sequenced sample: peripheral blood. This receptor was obtained from a woman aged 40 to 49 who had recovered from COVID-19. The V call is TRBV18, the J call TRBJ1-4, with 7 bases fitting TRBD1. CDR3 loop: CASSPGTAEKLFF. Here the CDR3 DNA reads TGTGCCAGCTCACCCGGGACAGCCGAAAAACTGTTTTTT.